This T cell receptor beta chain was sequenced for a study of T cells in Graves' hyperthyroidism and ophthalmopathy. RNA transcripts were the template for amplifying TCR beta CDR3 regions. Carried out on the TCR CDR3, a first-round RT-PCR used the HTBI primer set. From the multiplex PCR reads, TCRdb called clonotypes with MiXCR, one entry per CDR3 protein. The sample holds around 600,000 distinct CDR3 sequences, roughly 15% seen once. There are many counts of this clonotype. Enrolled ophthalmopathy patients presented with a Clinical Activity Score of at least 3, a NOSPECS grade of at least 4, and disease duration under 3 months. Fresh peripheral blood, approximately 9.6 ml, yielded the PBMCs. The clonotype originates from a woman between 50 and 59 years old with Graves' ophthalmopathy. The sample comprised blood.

The CDR3, as DNA: TGTGCCAGCAGCACCCAGGGACTAGCGGGCCCCACGCAGTATTTT. This encodes CASSTQGLAGPTQYF. The chain joins TRBV7-2 to TRBJ2-3; 12 nucleotides align to TRBD2. The V and J ends lost 5 bases and 9 bases, in that order; junction bases with no gene match: 9. Germline CDR1 reads SGHTA; CDR2 reads FQGNSA. CDR3 size: 15 residues.